What follows is one T cell receptor (beta chain) and its context. Seattle patients were enrolled during active infection and followed longitudinally. The data are from a study of blood T cell repertoires in COVID-19. CDR3 size: 17 residues. Germline V gene data show CDR1 as MNHEY and CDR2 as SVGEGT. Between the trimmed V and J ends, which lost 5 bases and 0 bases, there was a span of 20 bases. Only in-frame clones appear in the TCRdb table, and some are missing; sequencing was by immunoSEQ multiplex PCR. The sample has 410,000 or so clones, approximately 89% seen once. The source is a woman in her thirties or forties with COVID-19, enrolled during active disease. The sequenced sample consisted of peripheral blood. The chain employs TRBV6-2 or TRBV6-3 and TRBJ2-7, with a weak D call TRBD1 (5 bases). The CDR3 bases are TGTGCCAGCAGTAAACTTTTGCTCAGGGTAAGCTCCTACGAGCAGTACTTC. It specifies CASSKLLLRVSSYEQYF.